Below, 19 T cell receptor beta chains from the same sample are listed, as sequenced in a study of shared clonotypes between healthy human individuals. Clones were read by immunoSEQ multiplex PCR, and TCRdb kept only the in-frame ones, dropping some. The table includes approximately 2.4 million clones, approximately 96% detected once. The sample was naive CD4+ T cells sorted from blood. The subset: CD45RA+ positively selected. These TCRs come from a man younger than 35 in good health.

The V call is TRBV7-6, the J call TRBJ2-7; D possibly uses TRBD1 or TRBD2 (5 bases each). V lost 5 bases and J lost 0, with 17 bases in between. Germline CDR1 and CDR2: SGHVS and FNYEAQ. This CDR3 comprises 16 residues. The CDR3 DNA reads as TGTGCCAGCAGCCCGGGGCCCGGGGTGAACTCCTACGAGCAGTACTTC. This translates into CASSPGPGVNSYEQYF.

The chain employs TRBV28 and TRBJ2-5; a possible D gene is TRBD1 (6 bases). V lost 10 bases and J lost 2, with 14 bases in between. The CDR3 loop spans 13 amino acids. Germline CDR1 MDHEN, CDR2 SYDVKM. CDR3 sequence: CATSGTPQETQYF. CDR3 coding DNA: TGTGCCACCTCGGGGACACCTCAAGAGACCCAGTACTTC. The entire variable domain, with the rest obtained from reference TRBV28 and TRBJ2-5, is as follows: DVKVTQSSRYLVKRTGEKVFLECVQDMDHENMFWYRQDPGLGLRLIYFSYDVKMKEKGDIPEGYSVSREKKERFSLILESASTNQTSMYLCATSGTPQETQYFGPGTRLLVL.

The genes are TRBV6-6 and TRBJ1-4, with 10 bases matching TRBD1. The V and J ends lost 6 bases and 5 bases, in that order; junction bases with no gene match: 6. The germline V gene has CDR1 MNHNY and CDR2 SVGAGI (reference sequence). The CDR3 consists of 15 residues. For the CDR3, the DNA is TGTGCCAGCAGCCCCCGGGACAGGGGAAATGAAAAACTGTTTTTT. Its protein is CASSPRDRGNEKLFF.

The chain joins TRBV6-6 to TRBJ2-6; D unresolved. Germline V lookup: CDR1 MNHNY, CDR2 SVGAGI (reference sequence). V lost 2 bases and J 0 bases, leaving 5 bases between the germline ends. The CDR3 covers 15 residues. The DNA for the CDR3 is TGTGCCAGCAGTTACATAACCTCTGGGGCCAACGTCCTGACTTTC. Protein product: CASSYITSGANVLTF.

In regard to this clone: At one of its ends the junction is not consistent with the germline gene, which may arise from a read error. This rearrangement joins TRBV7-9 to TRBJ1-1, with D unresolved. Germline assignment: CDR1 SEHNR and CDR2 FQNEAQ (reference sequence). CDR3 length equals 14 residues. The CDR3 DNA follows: TGTGCCAGCACCTTAATCGGAGGTATCACTGAAGCTTTCTTT. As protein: CASTLIGGITEAFF.

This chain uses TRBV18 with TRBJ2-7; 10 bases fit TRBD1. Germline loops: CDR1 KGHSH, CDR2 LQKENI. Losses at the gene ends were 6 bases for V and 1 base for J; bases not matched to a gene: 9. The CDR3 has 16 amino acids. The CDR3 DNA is TGTGCCAGCTCGCCTAGACAGGGGGCTCTATCCTACGAGCAGTACTTC. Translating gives CASSPRQGALSYEQYF.

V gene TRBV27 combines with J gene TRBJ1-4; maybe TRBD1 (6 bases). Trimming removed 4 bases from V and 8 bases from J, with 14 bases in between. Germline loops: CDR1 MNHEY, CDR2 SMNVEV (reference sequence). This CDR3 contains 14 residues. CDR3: CASSSVIQGEKLFF. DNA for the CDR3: TGTGCCAGCAGTTCCGTAATACAGGGCGAAAAACTGTTTTTT.

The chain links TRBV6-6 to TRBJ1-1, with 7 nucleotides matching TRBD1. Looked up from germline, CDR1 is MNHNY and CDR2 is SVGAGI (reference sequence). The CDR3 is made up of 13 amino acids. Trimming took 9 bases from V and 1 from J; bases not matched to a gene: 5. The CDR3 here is CASTGVANTEAFF. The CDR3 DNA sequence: TGTGCCAGTACAGGGGTTGCGAACACTGAAGCTTTCTTT.

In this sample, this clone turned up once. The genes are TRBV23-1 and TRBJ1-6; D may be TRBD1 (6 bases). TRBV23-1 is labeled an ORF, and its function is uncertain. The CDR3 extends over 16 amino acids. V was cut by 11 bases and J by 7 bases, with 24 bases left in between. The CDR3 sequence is CASGWQGKNGNSPLHF. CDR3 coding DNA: TGCGCCTCTGGTTGGCAGGGGAAGAATGGCAATTCACCCCTCCACTTT.

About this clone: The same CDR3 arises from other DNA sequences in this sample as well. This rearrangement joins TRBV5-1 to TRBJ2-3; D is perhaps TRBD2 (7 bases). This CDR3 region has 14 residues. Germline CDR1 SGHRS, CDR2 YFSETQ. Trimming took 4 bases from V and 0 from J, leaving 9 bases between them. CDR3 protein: CASSGGASTDTQYF. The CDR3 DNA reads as TGCGCCAGCAGCGGGGGGGCGAGCACAGATACGCAGTATTTT.

CDR3 sequence: CASSVDRGTSYGYTF. CDR3 DNA: TGTGCCAGCAGTGTAGACCGGGGGACGAGCTATGGCTACACCTTC. The chain couples TRBV6-1 to TRBJ1-2; D may be TRBD1 (5 bases). The CDR3 is 15 amino acids. Germline V CDR1 and CDR2: MNHNS, SASEGT. Trimming removed 4 bases from V and 4 bases from J, with 16 bases in between.

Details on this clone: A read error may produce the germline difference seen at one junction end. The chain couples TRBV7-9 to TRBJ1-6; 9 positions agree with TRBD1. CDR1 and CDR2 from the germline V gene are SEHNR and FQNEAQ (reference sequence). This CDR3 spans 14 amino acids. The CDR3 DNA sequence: TGTGCCAGCACCTTACAGGGGGCGAATTCACCCCTCCACTTT. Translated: CASTLQGANSPLHF.

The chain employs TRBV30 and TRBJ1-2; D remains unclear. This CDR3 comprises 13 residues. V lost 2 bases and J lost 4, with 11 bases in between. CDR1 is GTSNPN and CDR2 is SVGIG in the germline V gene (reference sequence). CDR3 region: CAWSPGSGYGYTF. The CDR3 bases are TGTGCCTGGAGTCCAGGATCAGGCTATGGCTACACCTTC.

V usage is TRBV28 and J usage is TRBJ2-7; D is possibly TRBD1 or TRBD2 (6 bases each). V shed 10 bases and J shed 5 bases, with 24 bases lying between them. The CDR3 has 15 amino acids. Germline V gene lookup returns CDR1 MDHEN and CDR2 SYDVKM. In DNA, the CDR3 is TGTGCCACCTTACACCGGGGTGGGGGGCCCCACGAGCAGTACTTC. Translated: CATLHRGGGPHEQYF.

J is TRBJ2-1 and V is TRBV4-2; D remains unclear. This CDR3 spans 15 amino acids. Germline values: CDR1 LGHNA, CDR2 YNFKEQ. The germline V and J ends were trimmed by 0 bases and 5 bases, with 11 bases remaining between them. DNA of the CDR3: TGTGCCAGCAGCCAAGAAAATCGCTGGGACAATGAGCAGTTCTTC. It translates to CASSQENRWDNEQFF.

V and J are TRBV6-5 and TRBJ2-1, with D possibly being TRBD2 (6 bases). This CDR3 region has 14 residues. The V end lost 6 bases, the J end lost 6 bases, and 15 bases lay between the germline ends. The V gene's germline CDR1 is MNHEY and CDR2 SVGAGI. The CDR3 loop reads CASRPGLFPNEQFF. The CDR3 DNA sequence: TGTGCCAGCAGGCCTGGACTATTTCCCAATGAGCAGTTCTTC.

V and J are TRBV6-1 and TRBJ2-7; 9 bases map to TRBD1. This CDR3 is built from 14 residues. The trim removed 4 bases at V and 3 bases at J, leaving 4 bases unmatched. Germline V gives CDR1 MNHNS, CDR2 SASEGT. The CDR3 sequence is CASSGGQGGYEQYF. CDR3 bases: TGTGCCAGCAGTGGGGGACAGGGTGGCTACGAGCAGTACTTC.

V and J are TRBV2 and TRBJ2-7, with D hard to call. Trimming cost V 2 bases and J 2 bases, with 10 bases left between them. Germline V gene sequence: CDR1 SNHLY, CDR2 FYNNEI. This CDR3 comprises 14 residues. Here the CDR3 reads CASSERPGPYEQYF. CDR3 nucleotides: TGTGCCAGCAGTGAACGGCCAGGACCCTACGAGCAGTACTTC.

CDR3 region: CASMWGSTGELFF. The CDR3 DNA reads as TGCGCCAGCATGTGGGGTTCCACCGGGGAGCTGTTTTTT. The genes are TRBV5-1 and TRBJ2-2, with D unresolved. The CDR3 is made up of 13 amino acids. Germline assignment: CDR1 SGHRS and CDR2 YFSETQ. Trimming took 6 bases from V and 4 from J, leaving 10 bases between them.